This paragraph covers one TCR beta chain sequence. Looked up from germline, CDR1 is LGHDT and CDR2 is YNNKEL (reference sequence). V lost 6 bases to trimming and J lost 4 bases, with 12 bases between them. CDR3 size: 13 residues. Using RNA template, CDR3s of TCR alpha and beta were amplified with iRepertoire arm-PCR. Tissue mRNA or PBMC total RNA, 100-400 ng, went into one-step reverse transcription and amplification. MiXCR, applied by TCRdb to the multiplex PCR reads, yields one record per CDR3 protein. The sample holds 300,000 to 400,000 distinct CDR3 sequences, 41% seen once. These data are taken from a study of glioma-infiltrating T cells.

The source material was glioma tissue, nonneoplastic brain tissue, or PBMCs (not recorded which). The sequence derives from a human donor with low-grade glioma or glioblastoma, undergoing nonglioma brain surgery, or in good health (not recorded which). This sequence joins TRBV3-1 and TRBJ1-1, with unresolved D. The CDR3 bases are TGTGCCAGCAGGACGGGAGGTTCCACTGAAGCTTTCTTT. This sequence encodes CASRTGGSTEAFF.